This TCR beta chain was captured in a study of vaccination and CD4 T cells after COVID-19. About the research overall: A median of approximately 75 days (range 14 to 241) separated dose two from the taking of post-vaccine samples. Stimulation used overlapping spike peptides from SARS-CoV-2, HCoV-NL63, HCoV-OC43 and HCoV-229E.

Described treatment: roughly nine-day PBMC culture with coronavirus spike peptide pools or control peptides (ViraFEST assay). Notes on this clonotype: The antigen remains undetermined.

Cultured CD4+ T-cell DNA underwent Oncomine TCR Beta short-read sequencing. TCRdb reprocessed the PCR reads via MiXCR and lists one record per CDR3 protein. Among more than 9,500 distinct CDR3 sequences listed, around half were seen once. This CDR3 region has 16 residues. CDR1 is SGDLS and CDR2 is YYNGEE in the germline V gene. Trimming stripped 0 bases from V and 1 base from J, with 8 bases between. The receptor comes from a human donor with COVID-19. Material: cultured CD4+ T cells from blood, obtained after SARS-CoV-2 vaccination. The chain links TRBV9 to TRBJ1-6; a possible D gene is TRBD1 (6 bases). The CDR3 nucleotides are TGTGCCAGCAGCGTAGGGGGGGCATCCTATAATTCACCCCTCCACTTT. It specifies CASSVGGASYNSPLHF. Together with reference TRBV9 and TRBJ1-6, the CDR3 gives the full variable domain: DSGVTQTPKHLITATGQRVTLRCSPRSGDLSVYWYQQSLDQGLQFLIQYYNGEERAKGNILERFSAQQFPDLHSELNLSSLELGDSALYFCASSVGGASYNSPLHFGNGTRLTVT.